This section outlines one T cell receptor (beta chain) sequence together with its context. The source of the sample is a study of T cells after yellow fever vaccination. The wider study: SMART-Seq v4 Ultra Low Input handled preparation of low-cell-number fractions.

The CDR3 contains 13 residues. V gave up 4 bases and J gave up 2 bases, with 9 bases separating them. The V gene's germline CDR1 is SGHTA and CDR2 FQGNSA. TCRdb re-analysed the 5' RACE reads in MiXCR, keeping a single row per CDR3 protein. The table lists roughly 310,000 distinct CDR3 sequences, 7.5% to 9% of them singletons. This chain uses TRBV7-2 with TRBJ2-7; no clear D gene. This clonotype originated in a man between 18 and 29 years old who received the YFV17D yellow fever vaccine. The sequencing used PBMCs, collected on the day of the first yellow fever vaccination. The CDR3: CASSSGRPYEQYV. Written as DNA, the CDR3 is TGTGCCAGCAGCTCCGGACGGCCCTACGAGCAGTACGTC.